This T cell receptor (beta chain) was retrieved from a study of shared clonotypes between healthy human individuals (dated by TCRdb to 2018 to 2021). Concerning the study at large: The cohort comprised two women and a few men aged 18 to 49 years. For each donor, CD4 naive and CD4 memory were each given three plates, CD8 naive was given two plates, and CD8 memory was given one plate. Blood TCR repertoires of 5 or 6 healthy adults were deeply sequenced to estimate repertoire size and the extent of clonotype sharing between individuals. Each donor's leukapheresis produced roughly between roughly 0.85 and 9.5 billion PBMCs. Different laboratories and diverse techniques were used to prepare libraries and sequence TCR repertoires, to increase sequencing depth and limit assay-specific biases.

CDR1 and CDR2 are drawn from the germline V gene (reference sequence): PRHDT, FYEKMQ. V was cut back by 7 bases and J by 9 bases, leaving a gap of 16 bases between them. Including the terminal cysteine and phenylalanine, the CDR3 comprises 14 residues. The read is trimmed to its CDR3 DNA, 42 bases read in frame from base 1. TCR CDR3 regions were amplified from genomic DNA by multiplex PCR using the deep immunoSEQ assay. For each cell subset, the extracted genomic DNA was distributed evenly across all wells of several immunoSEQ 96-well plates, and each plate served as one replicate. For sorted subsets, each replicate PCR was loaded with 150 to 250 ng genomic DNA, equivalent to 30,000 or so T cell genomes. Purified libraries were quantified with a Qubit 3.0 fluorometer, sized on a Bioanalyzer 2100, and re-quantified with the KAPA Library Quantification kit. A separate single-read 150-cycle Illumina NextSeq 550 flow cell was used to sequence each immunoSEQ 96-well plate. The original pipeline was this. The immunoSEQ output contained only junctional sequences without quality scores, so filtering could not match that applied to full-length reads. Sequences were annotated with PyIR, a Python wrapper for IgBLAST v1.9, using IMGT germline references to assign V/J genes and CDR3. Reads were filtered out if the reads had weak V/J assignments (E-value above 1e-6), no CDR3, stop codons, out-of-frame junctions, or ambiguous translated residues. A V3J clonotype was defined by an identical inferred V gene, J gene, and CDR3 amino acid sequence. The percentage overlap between two repertoires was calculated by dividing the number of shared unique clonotypes by the size of the smaller repertoire. Three approaches were used to assess repertoire richness: RTK rarefaction, the Chao1 estimator, and Recon v2.1 estimates of unobserved clonotypes. For all TCRbeta clonotypes obtained by the gDNA method from a few donors, generation probabilities were computed with OLGA. TCRdb stores this immuneACCESS table with in-frame sequences only. Part of the clones is absent; in the studies checked, under half of the shortfall reflects unresolved V genes, and no reason is known for the rest. Clonal size and the V and J genes are those of that table, whereas D and trimming came from the DNA. The sample table shows about 2 million clones, and just under 95% are seen once. The ten largest make up 1.2% of the sample.

Overall study outcomes, separate from this receptor: Rarefaction of sorted-subset datasets indicated incomplete sequencing despite the large sequencing depth. Sharing across a few donors was observed for 5% to 6.5% of naive CD4, less than 4% of naive CD8, over 2% of memory CD4, and about 0.39% of memory CD8 clonotypes. The small number of donors limited the genetic and exposure-history diversity represented. Pairwise subsampling led to the expectation that sequencing depth would affect the degree of clonotype sharing among donors. Sampling was restricted to blood, and TCR repertoires in tissues likely differ from the TCR repertoires found in blood. Higher generation probabilities were observed for clonotypes shared by all four sorted-subset donors than for non-shared clonotypes. Naive subsets generally had larger estimated clonotype richness than memory subsets did.

CD8 naive samples consisted of CD45RO-negative cells that were positively selected for CCR7, yielding a CD45RA+CCR7+ population without TemRA cells. Donors were healthy HIV-negative adults with no recently reported acute infections or vaccinations. Only Caucasian adults living in Nashville, Tennessee, USA were represented among the donors. Blood was obtained by leukapheresis, after which PBMCs were separated by Ficoll-Histopaque density gradient centrifugation and cryopreserved in liquid nitrogen vapor phase. Purity and quantity of every magnetically sorted T cell population were checked by analytical flow cytometry. Each sorted fraction had its genomic DNA isolated and then quantified by UV absorbance on a Nanodrop 2000c. A few counts support this clone. Its binding antigen is unknown. Base qualities are not recorded, but no much larger clone differs from it by a single base.

The rearranged chain carries TRBV13 and TRBJ1-6, and possibly TRBD1, on 5 matching bases. This receptor was identified in a man between 18 and 29 years old in good health. Sequenced: naive CD8+ T cells sorted from blood. According to the study, the label for this sample's cell subset or site signals: CD45RA+CCR7+. The CDR3 protein sequence reads: CASTQGRSGSPLHF. In nucleotides, the sequence is TGTGCCAGCACCCAGGGTAGATCCGGTTCACCCCTCCACTTT.